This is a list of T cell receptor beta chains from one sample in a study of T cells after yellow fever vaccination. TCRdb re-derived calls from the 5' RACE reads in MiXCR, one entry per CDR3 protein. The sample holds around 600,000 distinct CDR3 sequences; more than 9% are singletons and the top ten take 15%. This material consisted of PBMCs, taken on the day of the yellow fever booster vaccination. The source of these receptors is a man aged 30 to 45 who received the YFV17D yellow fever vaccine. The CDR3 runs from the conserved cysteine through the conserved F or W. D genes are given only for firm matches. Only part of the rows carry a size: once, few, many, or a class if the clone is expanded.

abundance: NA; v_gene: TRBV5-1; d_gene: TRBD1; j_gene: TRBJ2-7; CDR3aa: CASSLAGQGRYEQYF; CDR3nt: TGCGCCAGCAGCTTGGCGGGACAGGGTCGCTACGAGCAGTACTTC
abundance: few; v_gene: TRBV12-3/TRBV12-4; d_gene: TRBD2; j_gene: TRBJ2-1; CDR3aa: CASSSHEWTSGRDGEQFF; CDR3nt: TGTGCCAGCAGTTCACATGAGTGGACTAGCGGGAGGGACGGTGAGCAGTTCTTC
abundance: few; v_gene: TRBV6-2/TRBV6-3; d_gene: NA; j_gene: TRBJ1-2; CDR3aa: CASSYYSYGYTF; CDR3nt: TGTGCCAGCAGTTACTACAGCTATGGCTACACCTTC
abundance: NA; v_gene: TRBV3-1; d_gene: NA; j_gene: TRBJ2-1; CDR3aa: CASSQDGYRDSYNEQFF; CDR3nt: TGTGCCAGCAGCCAAGATGGATATCGGGACTCCTACAATGAGCAGTTCTTC
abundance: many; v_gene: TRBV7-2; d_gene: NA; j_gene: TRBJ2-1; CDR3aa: CASSPGTANEQFF; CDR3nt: TGTGCCAGCAGCCCCGGGACGGCCAATGAGCAGTTCTTC
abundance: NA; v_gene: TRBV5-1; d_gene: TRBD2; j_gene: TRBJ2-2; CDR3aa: CASSPTSGSANTGELFF; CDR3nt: TGCGCCAGCAGCCCGACTAGCGGGAGCGCGAACACCGGGGAGCTGTTTTTT
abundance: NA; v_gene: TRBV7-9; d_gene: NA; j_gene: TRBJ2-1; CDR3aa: CASSAFRNLAGEQFF; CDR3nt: TGTGCCAGCAGCGCTTTCCGGAACCTGGCTGGTGAGCAGTTCTTC
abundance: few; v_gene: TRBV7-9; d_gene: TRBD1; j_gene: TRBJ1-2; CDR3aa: CASSPPGQGLSGGYTF; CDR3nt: TGTGCCAGCAGCCCCCCGGGACAGGGCCTATCGGGCGGCTACACCTTC
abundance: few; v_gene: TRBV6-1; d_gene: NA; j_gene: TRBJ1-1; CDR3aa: CASTQDSTRTAEAFF; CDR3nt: TGTGCCAGCACCCAGGACAGCACGAGGACGGCTGAAGCTTTCTTT
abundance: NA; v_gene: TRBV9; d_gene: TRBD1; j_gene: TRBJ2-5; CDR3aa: CASSANTPGQGETQYF; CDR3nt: TGTGCCAGCAGCGCTAACACTCCGGGACAGGGTGAGACCCAGTACTTC
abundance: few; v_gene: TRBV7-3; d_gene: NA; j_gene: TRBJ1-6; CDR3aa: CASSLTGGVSPLHF; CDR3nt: TGTGCCAGCAGCTTAACCGGGGGCGTTTCACCCCTCCACTTT
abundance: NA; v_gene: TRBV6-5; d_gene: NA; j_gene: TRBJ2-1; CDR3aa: CASSYSGRGTGQIYNEQFF; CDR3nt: TGTGCCAGCAGTTACTCGGGGAGGGGAACAGGGCAAATATACAATGAGCAGTTCTTC
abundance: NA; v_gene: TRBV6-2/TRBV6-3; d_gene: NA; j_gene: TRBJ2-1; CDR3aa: CASKVVGSKDEQFF; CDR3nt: TGTGCCAGCAAAGTAGTCGGTAGCAAGGATGAGCAGTTCTTC
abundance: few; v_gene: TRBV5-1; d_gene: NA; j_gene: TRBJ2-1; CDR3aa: CASSFEIRVSSYNEQFF; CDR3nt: TGCGCCAGCAGCTTCGAAATCAGGGTAAGCTCCTACAATGAGCAGTTCTTC
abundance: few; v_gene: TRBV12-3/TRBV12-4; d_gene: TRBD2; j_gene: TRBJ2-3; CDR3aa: CASSAFLGLGPERDTQYF; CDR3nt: TGTGCCAGCAGTGCCTTTCTGGGACTAGGCCCCGAACGGGATACGCAGTATTTT
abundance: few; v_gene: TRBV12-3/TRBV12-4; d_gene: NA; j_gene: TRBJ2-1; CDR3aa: CASSLRLGGFYNEQFF; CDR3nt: TGTGCCAGCAGTTTAAGGCTGGGCGGATTCTACAATGAGCAGTTCTTC
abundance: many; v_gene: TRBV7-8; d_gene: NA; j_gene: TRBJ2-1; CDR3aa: CASSLSSSSYNEQFF; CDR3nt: TGTGCCAGCAGCTTAAGTTCAAGCTCCTACAATGAGCAGTTCTTC
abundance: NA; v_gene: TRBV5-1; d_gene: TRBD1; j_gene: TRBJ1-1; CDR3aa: CASSYQGAFEAFF; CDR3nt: TGCGCCAGCAGCTACCAGGGGGCGTTTGAAGCTTTCTTT
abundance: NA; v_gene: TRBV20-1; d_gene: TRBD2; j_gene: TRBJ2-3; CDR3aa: CSAAGGGTDTQYF; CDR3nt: TGCAGTGCCGCGGGGGGGGGAACAGATACGCAGTATTTT
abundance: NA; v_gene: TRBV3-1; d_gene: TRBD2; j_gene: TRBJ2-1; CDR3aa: CAGDGLAGGYNEQFF; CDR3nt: TGTGCCGGAGATGGGCTAGCGGGAGGTTACAATGAGCAGTTCTTC
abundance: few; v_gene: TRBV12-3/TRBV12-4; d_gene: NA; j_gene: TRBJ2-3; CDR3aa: CASSRLERADTQYF; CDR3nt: TGTGCCAGCAGCCGCCTCGAGAGGGCGGATACGCAGTATTTT
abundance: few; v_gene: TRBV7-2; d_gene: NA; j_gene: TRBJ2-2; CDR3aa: CASTKGGFWTGELFF; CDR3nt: TGTGCCAGCACCAAAGGGGGTTTTTGGACCGGGGAGCTGTTTTTT
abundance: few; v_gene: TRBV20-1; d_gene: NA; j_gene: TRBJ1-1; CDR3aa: CSATTWTGNTEAFF; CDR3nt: TGCAGTGCTACAACTTGGACGGGGAACACTGAAGCTTTCTTT
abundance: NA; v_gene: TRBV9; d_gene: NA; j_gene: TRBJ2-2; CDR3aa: CASSVVRGELFF; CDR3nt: TGTGCCAGCAGCGTAGTAAGGGGGGAGCTGTTTTTT
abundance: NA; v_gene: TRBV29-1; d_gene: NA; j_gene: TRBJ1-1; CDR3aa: CSVGAHRPEAFF; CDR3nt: TGCAGCGTAGGGGCCCATCGGCCTGAAGCTTTCTTT
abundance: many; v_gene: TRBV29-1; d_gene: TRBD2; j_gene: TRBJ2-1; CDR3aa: CSVQGLAFYNEQFF; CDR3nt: TGCAGCGTACAGGGACTAGCGTTCTACAATGAGCAGTTCTTC
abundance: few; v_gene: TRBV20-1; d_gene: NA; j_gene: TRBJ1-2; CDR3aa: CSASRSDYGYTF; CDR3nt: TGCAGCGCCTCTCGCTCCGACTATGGCTACACCTTC
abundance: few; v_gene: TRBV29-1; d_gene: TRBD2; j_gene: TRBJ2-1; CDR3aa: CSVQAGAAYNEQFF; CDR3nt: TGCAGCGTTCAAGCGGGAGCGGCCTACAATGAGCAGTTCTTC
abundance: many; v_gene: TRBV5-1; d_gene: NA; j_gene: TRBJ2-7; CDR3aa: CASSLKTSSYEQYF; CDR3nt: TGCGCCAGCAGCCTTAAGACTAGCTCCTACGAGCAGTACTTC
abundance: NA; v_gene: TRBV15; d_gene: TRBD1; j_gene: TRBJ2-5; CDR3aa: CATSSGTAQETKYF; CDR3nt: TGTGCCACCAGCAGCGGGACAGCCCAGGAGACCAAGTACTTC
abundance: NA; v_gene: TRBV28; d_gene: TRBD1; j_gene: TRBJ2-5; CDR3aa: CASRWDRVQETQYF; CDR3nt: TGTGCCAGCAGATGGGACAGAGTGCAAGAGACCCAGTACTTC
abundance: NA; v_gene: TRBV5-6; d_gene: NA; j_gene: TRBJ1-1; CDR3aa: CASSLQEGAAAFF; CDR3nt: TGTGCCAGCAGCCTCCAGGAAGGTGCGGCAGCTTTCTTT
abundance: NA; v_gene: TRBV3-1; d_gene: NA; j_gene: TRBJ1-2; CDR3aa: CASSQSASRANYGYTF; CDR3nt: TGTGCCAGCAGCCAATCTGCGTCCCGGGCTAACTATGGCTACACCTTC
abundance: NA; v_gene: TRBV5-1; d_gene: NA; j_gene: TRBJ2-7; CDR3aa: CASSLGPQLSYEQYF; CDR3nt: TGCGCCAGCAGCTTGGGCCCGCAGCTCTCCTACGAGCAGTACTTC
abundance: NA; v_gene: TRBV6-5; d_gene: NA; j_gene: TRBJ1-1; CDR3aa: CASSYSRQTNTEAFF; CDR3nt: TGTGCCAGCAGTTACTCGAGACAGACGAACACTGAAGCTTTCTTT
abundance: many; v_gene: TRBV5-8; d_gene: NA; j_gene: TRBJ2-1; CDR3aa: CASSRAWLSYNEQFF; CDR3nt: TGTGCCAGCAGCAGAGCTTGGCTATCCTACAATGAGCAGTTCTTC
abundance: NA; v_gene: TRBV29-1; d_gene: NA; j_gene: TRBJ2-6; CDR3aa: CSVLGTGANVLTF; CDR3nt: TGCAGCGTATTAGGGACAGGGGCCAACGTCCTGACTTTC
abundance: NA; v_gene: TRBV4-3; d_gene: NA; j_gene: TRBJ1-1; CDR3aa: CASSQDWGVGTEAFF; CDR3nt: TGCGCCAGCAGCCAAGACTGGGGGGTCGGCACTGAAGCTTTCTTT
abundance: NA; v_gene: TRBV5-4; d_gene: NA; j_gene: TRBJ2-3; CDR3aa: CASSLQAASTDTQYF; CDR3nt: TGTGCCAGCAGCTTGCAGGCGGCTAGCACAGATACGCAGTATTTT
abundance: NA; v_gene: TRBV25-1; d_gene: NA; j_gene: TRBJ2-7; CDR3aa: CASSETLSYEQYF; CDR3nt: TGTGCCAGCAGTGAGACCCTTTCGTACGAGCAGTACTTC
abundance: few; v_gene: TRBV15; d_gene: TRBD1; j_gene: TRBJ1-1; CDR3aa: CATSRGLGGNTEAFF; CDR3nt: TGTGCCACCAGCAGAGGTTTAGGGGGCAACACTGAAGCTTTCTTT
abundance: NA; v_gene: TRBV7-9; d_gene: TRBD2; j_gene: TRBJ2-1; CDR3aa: CASSLRVLSGRDEQFF; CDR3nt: TGTGCCAGCAGCTTACGGGTACTTAGCGGGAGAGATGAGCAGTTCTTC
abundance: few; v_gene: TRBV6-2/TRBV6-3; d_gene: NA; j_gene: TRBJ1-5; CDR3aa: CASSHTDTPDQPQHF; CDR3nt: TGTGCCAGCAGCCACACTGATACCCCGGATCAGCCCCAGCATTTT
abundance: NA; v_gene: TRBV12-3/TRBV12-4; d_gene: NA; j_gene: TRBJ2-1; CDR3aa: CASGLVEQFF; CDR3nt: TGTGCCAGCGGACTGGTTGAGCAGTTCTTC
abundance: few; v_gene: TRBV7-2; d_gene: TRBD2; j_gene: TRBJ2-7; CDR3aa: CASSARPDPGRGEQYF; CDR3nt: TGTGCCAGCAGCGCCCGCCCCGACCCGGGGAGGGGAGAGCAGTACTTC
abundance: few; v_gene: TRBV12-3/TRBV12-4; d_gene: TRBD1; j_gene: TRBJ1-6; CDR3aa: CASNGGVDRAPLHF; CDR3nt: TGTGCCAGCAATGGCGGGGTGGACAGGGCACCCCTCCACTTT
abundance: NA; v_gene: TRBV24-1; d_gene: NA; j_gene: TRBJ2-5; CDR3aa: CATSDSGEGAGETQYF; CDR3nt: TGTGCCACCAGTGATTCTGGGGAGGGGGCAGGGGAGACCCAGTACTTC
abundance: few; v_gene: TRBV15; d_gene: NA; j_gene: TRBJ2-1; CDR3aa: CATSGGDRRGEQFF; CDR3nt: TGTGCCACCAGCGGGGGGGACAGAAGGGGTGAGCAGTTCTTC
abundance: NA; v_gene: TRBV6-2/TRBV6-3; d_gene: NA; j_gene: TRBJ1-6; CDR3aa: CASSYGRLSGNSPLHF; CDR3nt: TGTGCCAGCAGTTACGGACGATTGAGCGGTAATTCACCCCTCCACTTT
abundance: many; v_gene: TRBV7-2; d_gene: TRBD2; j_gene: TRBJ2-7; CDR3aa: CASSSGLAGAYEQYF; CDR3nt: TGTGCCAGCAGCTCAGGACTAGCGGGAGCCTACGAGCAGTACTTC
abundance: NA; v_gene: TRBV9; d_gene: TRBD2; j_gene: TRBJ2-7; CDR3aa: CASSSSGLEQYF; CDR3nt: TGTGCCAGCAGTTCTAGCGGCCTCGAGCAGTACTTC
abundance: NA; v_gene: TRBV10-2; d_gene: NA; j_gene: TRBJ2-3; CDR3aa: CASSESIRESTDTQYF; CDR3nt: TGCGCCAGCAGTGAGTCGATTAGGGAGAGCACAGATACGCAGTATTTT
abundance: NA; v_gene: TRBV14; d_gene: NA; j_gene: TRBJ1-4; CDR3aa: CASSQSPVTNEKLFF; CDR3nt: TGTGCCAGCAGCCAGTCACCGGTCACTAATGAAAAACTGTTTTTT